A selection of T cell receptor beta chains follows, all from one sample in a study of blood T cell repertoires in COVID-19. Some clones are missing from TCRdb's copy, which holds only in-frame ones; the method was immunoSEQ multiplex PCR. The sample has about 410,000 clones, just under 90% seen once; the top ten hold less than 2%. The material sequenced was PBMCs or T cells enriched from blood (not recorded which). The receptors stem from a woman in her twenties or thirties who had recovered from COVID-19. Each CDR3 is given with its conserved first and last residue. The order of the fields is J gene, D gene, clone size, V gene, CDR3 DNA, CDR3 protein. D genes are given only for firm matches. Clone size appears in some rows only: once, few, many, or a class for an expanded clone.

J: TRBJ2-1
D: .
size: .
V: TRBV5-1
DNA: TGCGCCAGCAGCACCGACACGTACTCCTACAATGAGCAGTTCTTC
CDR3: CASSTDTYSYNEQFF

J: TRBJ2-7
D: .
size: few
V: TRBV30
DNA: TGTGCCTGGAGCGCGGAATACGAGCAGTACTTC
CDR3: CAWSAEYEQYF

J: TRBJ2-3
D: .
size: .
V: TRBV19
DNA: TGTGCCAGTGCGCAGGGGCTCACAGATACGCAGTATTTT
CDR3: CASAQGLTDTQYF

J: TRBJ2-2
D: .
size: .
V: TRBV2
DNA: TGTGCCAGCACTCTCTCGAGGAACACCGGGGAGCTGTTTTTT
CDR3: CASTLSRNTGELFF

J: TRBJ2-7
D: .
size: .
V: TRBV5-1
DNA: TGCGCCAGCAGCTCCGCAGTATCCGCCTACGAGCAGTACTTC
CDR3: CASSSAVSAYEQYF

J: TRBJ1-6
D: .
size: .
V: TRBV5-1
DNA: TGCGCCAGCAGCTTGGATAGAGGCTATAATTCACCCCTCCACTTT
CDR3: CASSLDRGYNSPLHF

J: TRBJ2-7
D: .
size: .
V: TRBV4-3
DNA: TGCGCCAGCAGCCAAGATGGGGGGGCGAACTACGAGCAGTACTTC
CDR3: CASSQDGGANYEQYF

J: TRBJ1-4
D: .
size: .
V: TRBV19
DNA: TGTGCCAGTAGTATATTAGGCAGGGGCGGAGAAAAACTGTTTTTT
CDR3: CASSILGRGGEKLFF

J: TRBJ2-1
D: .
size: .
V: TRBV6-5
DNA: TGTGCCAGCAGTAGGGGGGGGCGCAACAATGAGCAGTTCTTC
CDR3: CASSRGGRNNEQFF

J: TRBJ2-5
D: TRBD1
size: many
V: TRBV6-6
DNA: TGTGCCAGCAGTCATCTCCGCCGGGACAGGGTCAGGGAGACCCAGTACTTC
CDR3: CASSHLRRDRVRETQYF

J: TRBJ1-1
D: TRBD1
size: .
V: TRBV7-9
DNA: TGTGCCAGCAGCTTTCGGGACAGTAGTTATGAAGCTTTCTTT
CDR3: CASSFRDSSYEAFF

J: TRBJ1-5
D: .
size: .
V: TRBV27
DNA: TGTGCCAGCAGTTTTCACAATCAGCCCCAGCATTTT
CDR3: CASSFHNQPQHF

J: TRBJ1-4
D: .
size: .
V: TRBV11-2
DNA: TGTGCCAGCAGCTTGGGAGGGTCACTGGGTGAAAAACTGTTTTTT
CDR3: CASSLGGSLGEKLFF

J: TRBJ1-1
D: .
size: few
V: TRBV27
DNA: TGTGCCAGCTGGGAGGGGGGGTCGTTGAACACTGAAGCTTTCTTT
CDR3: CASWEGGSLNTEAFF

J: TRBJ1-1
D: .
size: .
V: TRBV4-3
DNA: TGCGCCAGCAGCCAAGAGTGGTCAGGGTTGGGCACTGAAGCTTTCTTT
CDR3: CASSQEWSGLGTEAFF

J: TRBJ1-3
D: .
size: .
V: TRBV5-4
DNA: TGTGCCAGCAGGGAGGGGTTCTCTGGAAACACCATATATTTT
CDR3: CASREGFSGNTIYF

J: TRBJ1-2
D: .
size: .
V: TRBV29-1
DNA: TGCAGCGTTGGGGGCTCACAGGGATCTGGCTACACCTTC
CDR3: CSVGGSQGSGYTF

J: TRBJ2-7
D: .
size: .
V: TRBV9
DNA: TGTGCCAGCAGCCCTATGGAGGGGTCCCCAGGCAGTTACGAGCAGTACTTC
CDR3: CASSPMEGSPGSYEQYF

J: TRBJ1-1
D: TRBD1
size: .
V: TRBV3-1/TRBV3-2
DNA: TGTGCCAGCAGCCCAAGAAGACAGGGGACTGAAGCTTTCTTT
CDR3: CASSPRRQGTEAFF

J: TRBJ1-1
D: TRBD1
size: .
V: TRBV10-3
DNA: TGTGCCATCAGTGGCGGTCAGGGGGGAAACACTGAAGCTTTCTTT
CDR3: CAISGGQGGNTEAFF

J: TRBJ2-7
D: TRBD2
size: few
V: TRBV24-1
DNA: TGTGCCACCAGTGACCCCCCGGGGCCTAGCGGATACTACGAGCAGTACTTC
CDR3: CATSDPPGPSGYYEQYF

J: TRBJ1-4
D: .
size: .
V: TRBV6-5
DNA: TGTGCCAGCAGCAGGGTGACTCCTGAAAAACTGTTTTTT
CDR3: CASSRVTPEKLFF

J: TRBJ2-7
D: TRBD2
size: .
V: TRBV12-3/TRBV12-4
DNA: TGTGCCAGCAGCCGGACTAGGGTCGGCGAGCAGTACTTC
CDR3: CASSRTRVGEQYF

J: TRBJ2-1
D: .
size: .
V: TRBV5-1
DNA: TGCGCCAGCAGCCGCAGCGGTGATGAGCAGTTCTTC
CDR3: CASSRSGDEQFF

J: TRBJ1-4
D: .
size: .
V: TRBV30
DNA: TGTGCCTGGAGTGCCCCCGGCAGGGCTGTGGAAAAACTGTTTTTT
CDR3: CAWSAPGRAVEKLFF

J: TRBJ1-3
D: .
size: .
V: TRBV10-1
DNA: TGCGCCAGCAGTGGCCCTTCCTACTCTGGAAACACCATATATTTT
CDR3: CASSGPSYSGNTIYF

J: TRBJ1-5
D: .
size: .
V: TRBV24-1
DNA: TGTGCCACCAGTGATTCAGAGGTCTCGCCCCAGCATTTT
CDR3: CATSDSEVSPQHF

J: TRBJ2-7
D: .
size: once
V: TRBV28
DNA: TGTGCCAGCACCCCAGGCGGAGGCTCCTACGAGCAGTACTTC
CDR3: CASTPGGGSYEQYF

J: TRBJ1-5
D: TRBD1
size: .
V: TRBV5-6
DNA: TGTGCCAGTAGCTCAGGGGGCCGGGCACATCAGCCCCAGCATTTT
CDR3: CASSSGGRAHQPQHF

J: TRBJ2-7
D: TRBD1
size: .
V: TRBV5-4
DNA: TGTGCCAGCAGCTTCGGGACAGGGGAGTCCGAGCAGTACTTC
CDR3: CASSFGTGESEQYF

J: TRBJ1-6
D: .
size: .
V: TRBV27
DNA: TGTGCCAGCAGTTTATCGCGGGGGGACCGTGCTTTATCGTTT
CDR3: CASSLSRGDRALSF

J: TRBJ1-1
D: .
size: .
V: TRBV29-1
DNA: TGCAGCGCCCAACCCGACATGAACACTGAAGCTTTCTTT
CDR3: CSAQPDMNTEAFF

J: TRBJ1-5
D: TRBD1
size: .
V: TRBV19
DNA: TGTGCCAGTAGCTATAATACCGGGACAGGTAATCAGCCCCAGCATTTT
CDR3: CASSYNTGTGNQPQHF

J: TRBJ2-1
D: .
size: .
V: TRBV9
DNA: TGTGCCAGCAGCCCTCCCCAGAACAATGAGCAGTTCTTC
CDR3: CASSPPQNNEQFF

J: TRBJ2-7
D: .
size: .
V: TRBV11-1
DNA: TGTGCCAGCAGCTTAGGTTCGGGAAGCTCCTACGAGCAGTACTTC
CDR3: CASSLGSGSSYEQYF

J: TRBJ2-1
D: TRBD2
size: once
V: TRBV30
DNA: TGTGCCTGGAGTGGTACTAGCGGGACGGATGAGCAGTTCTTC
CDR3: CAWSGTSGTDEQFF

J: TRBJ1-1
D: TRBD1
size: .
V: TRBV7-9
DNA: TGTGCCAGCAGCCATACAGGGGGTGTCACTGAAGCTTTCTTT
CDR3: CASSHTGGVTEAFF

J: TRBJ1-4
D: .
size: .
V: TRBV6-2/TRBV6-3
DNA: TGTGCCAGCAGTTACAGCGGACAGAAAAATGAAAAACTGTTTTTT
CDR3: CASSYSGQKNEKLFF

J: TRBJ1-5
D: TRBD1
size: once
V: TRBV2
DNA: TGTGCCAGCAGTGAAGCGAGGACAGGGGCGGGTCAGCCCCAGCATTTT
CDR3: CASSEARTGAGQPQHF

J: TRBJ1-1
D: TRBD1
size: .
V: TRBV7-9
DNA: TGTGCCAGCAGCGGCCGACAGGGGGTCCTTGAAGCTTTCTTT
CDR3: CASSGRQGVLEAFF

J: TRBJ2-2
D: TRBD1
size: .
V: TRBV30
DNA: TGTGCCTGGAGACGACAGGGAACCGGGGAGCTGTTTTTT
CDR3: CAWRRQGTGELFF

J: TRBJ2-2
D: TRBD1
size: once
V: TRBV6-1
DNA: TGTGCCAGCAGTGCGACAGGGTTAGGGAACACCGGGGAGCTGTTTTTT
CDR3: CASSATGLGNTGELFF

J: TRBJ1-2
D: .
size: once
V: TRBV18
DNA: TGTGCCAGCTCACCTAAACAGGACTATGGCTACACCTTC
CDR3: CASSPKQDYGYTF

J: TRBJ2-3
D: .
size: .
V: TRBV25-1
DNA: TGTGCCAGCAGTGGGTCTGGCGGTCCTCGCACAGATACGCAGTATTTT
CDR3: CASSGSGGPRTDTQYF

J: TRBJ2-7
D: .
size: many
V: TRBV6-2/TRBV6-3
DNA: TGTGCCAGCAGCCCCCGGGACACGGCGGTGGACGAGCAGTACTTC
CDR3: CASSPRDTAVDEQYF

J: TRBJ2-6
D: TRBD1
size: .
V: TRBV14
DNA: TGTGCCAGCAGCCAAGGTGTAGGGCAGGGGGTCACTGGGGCCAACGTCCTGACTTTC
CDR3: CASSQGVGQGVTGANVLTF

J: TRBJ2-7
D: TRBD1
size: .
V: TRBV2
DNA: TGTGCCAGCAGGGTAGACAGGGGCGTATACTTC
CDR3: CASRVDRGVYF

J: TRBJ1-1
D: .
size: .
V: TRBV28
DNA: TGTGCCAGCAGTTGGACACACAACACTGAAGCTTTCTTT
CDR3: CASSWTHNTEAFF